The T cell receptor (beta chain) under discussion was sequenced for a study of control samples from healthy donors and cancer patients. The CDR3 contains 12 residues. Per the germline V gene, CDR1 is SNHLY and CDR2 is FYNNEI. The ends were cut back, 7 bases at V and 4 bases at J, with 9 bases in the middle. Generated by immunoSEQ multiplex PCR, the TCRdb table keeps only in-frame clones and is missing some. The data show about 130,000 clones, about 92% seen once. The sequence was collected from a man at least 80 years old with head and neck cancer. The material sequenced was PBMCs. The chain combines TRBV2 with TRBJ2-3; D is undetermined. CDR3 nucleotides: TGTGCCAGCAACTTAAGGGCAGATACGCAGTATTTT. Its translation: CASNLRADTQYF.